Following are 9 T cell receptor beta chains from one sample sequenced in a study of low-dose radiotherapy and immunotherapy resistance in tumors. Both TCRalpha and TCRbeta chains were reverse transcribed with V-gene-specific primers. With a V-primer adapter and a constant-region primer, TCRs were amplified for 20 PCR cycles. TCRdb analysed the reads with MiXCR anew, one entry per CDR3 protein. The sample lists about 16,000 distinct CDR3 sequences, roughly 70% seen once, with under 6% in the top ten. The receptor source for this set is a human donor with advanced metastatic prostate, ovarian, gallbladder or colorectal cancer (not recorded which). This table probably holds off-target reads from a library built for another chain.

This chain connects TRBV5-4 to TRBJ2-1; 8 nucleotides match TRBD1. Germline CDR1 and CDR2: SGHNT and YYREEE (reference sequence). V trimming: 3 bases; J trimming: 4 bases; junction bases outside the gene matches: 12. The CDR3 runs 17 residues. The CDR3 coding sequence is TGTGCCAGCAGCTCCCCGGTAGGACAGGGAGGATACAATGAGCAGTTCTTC. Its protein is CASSSPVGQGGYNEQFF.

The CDR3 loop reads CASSLTEDVWAQPQHF. The CDR3 region has the DNA TGTGCCAGCAGTCTTACAGAGGACGTGTGGGCCCAGCCCCAGCATTTT. V is TRBV21-1 and J is TRBJ1-5. TRBV21-1 counts as a pseudogene. The CDR3 is 16 amino acids.

This clonotype appeared once. The chain links TRBV19 to TRBJ2-3; D might be TRBD1 or TRBD2, each matching 5 bases. V dropped 5 bases and J dropped 0 bases, with 12 bases sitting between them. The germline gives CDR1 LNHDA, CDR2 SQIVND (reference sequence). The CDR3 is made up of 15 amino acids. In DNA form, the CDR3 reads TGTGCCAGTAGTGTCCGGGACCTTAGCACAGATACGCAGTATTTT. Translating it yields CASSVRDLSTDTQYF.

V gene TRBV5-5 combines with J gene TRBJ1-2; the D gene is possibly TRBD1 (5 bases). V lost 0 bases and J 2 bases, leaving 17 bases between the germline ends. Germline CDR1 and CDR2: SGHKS and YYEKEE (reference sequence). The CDR3 consists of 17 residues. CDR3: CASSLAVGARTNYGYTF. CDR3 sequence (DNA): TGTGCCAGCAGCTTGGCCGTAGGTGCCAGGACAAACTATGGCTACACCTTC.

As regards this clonotype: One end of the junction fails to match germline, which may point to a read error. The rearrangement uses TRBV27 and TRBJ2-3, with D hard to call. Germline-derived CDR1 and CDR2 are MNHEY and SMNVEV (reference sequence). The CDR3 length is 12 residues. CDR3 bases: TGCGCTACAGCCGCTAGCACAGATACGCAGTATTTT. Translation gives CATAASTDTQYF.

The rearrangement links TRBV5-1 to TRBJ1-2, with 8 bases matching TRBD1. In germline, CDR1 is SGHRS, CDR2 YFSETQ. The CDR3 loop spans 13 amino acids. Trimming removed 4 bases from V and 7 bases from J; junction bases left unmatched: 6. The CDR3, as DNA: TGCGCCAGCAGCGCCGGACAGGGCTCTGGCTACACCTTC. Its protein is CASSAGQGSGYTF. The variable domain in full, with the rest retrieved from reference TRBV5-1 and TRBJ1-2, is KAGVTQTPRYLIKTRGQQVTLSCSPISGHRSVSWYQQTPGQGLQFLFEYFSETQRNKGNFPGRFSGRQFSNSRSEMNVSTLELGDSALYLCASSAGQGSGYTFGSGTRLTVV.

The chain joins TRBV5-1 to TRBJ2-1, with 10 bases fitting TRBD1. This CDR3 region has 14 residues. The germline CDR1 and CDR2 sequences are SGHRS and YFSETQ. Losses at the gene ends were 4 bases for V and 8 bases for J; bases not matched to a gene: 6. Here the CDR3 DNA reads TGCGCCAGCAGCCTGGGACAGGGGTGGGATGAGCAGTTCTTC. Translated: CASSLGQGWDEQFF.

The genes are TRBV25-1 and TRBJ2-1; the match to TRBD2 covers 8 bases. The germline V gene has CDR1 MGHDK and CDR2 SYGVNS. V trimming: 5 bases; J trimming: 5 bases; junction bases outside the gene matches: 8. This CDR3 is built from 15 residues. For the CDR3, the DNA is TGTGCCAGCAGTCCACCGGGGGGGCCGAACAATGAGCAGTTCTTC. This sequence encodes CASSPPGGPNNEQFF.

This clonotype was seen more than once but under ten times. The J gene is TRBJ2-5, the V gene TRBV20-1, with D maybe TRBD1 (6 bases). Per germline, CDR1 DFQATT and CDR2 SNEGSKA (reference sequence). Trimming cost V 5 bases and J 4 bases, with 8 bases left between them. The CDR3 is made up of 11 amino acids. The CDR3 protein is CSAYRVETQYF. The DNA of the CDR3 is TGCAGTGCTTACAGGGTAGAGACCCAGTACTTC.